This T cell receptor (beta chain) was observed in a study of blood T cell repertoires in COVID-19. Using immunoSEQ multiplex PCR, the repertoire was profiled, and TCRdb retains in-frame clones only, with some absent. The repertoire holds about 95,000 clones, with roughly 90% as singletons. CDR3 size: 13 residues. The V end was cut by 4 bases, the J end by 4 bases, with 10 bases between. The germline V gene has CDR1 SEHNR and CDR2 FQNEAQ (reference sequence). This clone occurred once. This sequence joins TRBV7-9 and TRBJ1-1, with D unresolved. Sequenced material: peripheral blood. The sequence was collected from a man in his fifties or sixties with COVID-19, enrolled during active disease. As DNA, the CDR3 is TGTGCCAGCAGCTCCAACGGTGGCACTGAAGCTTTCTTT. Translating it yields CASSSNGGTEAFF.